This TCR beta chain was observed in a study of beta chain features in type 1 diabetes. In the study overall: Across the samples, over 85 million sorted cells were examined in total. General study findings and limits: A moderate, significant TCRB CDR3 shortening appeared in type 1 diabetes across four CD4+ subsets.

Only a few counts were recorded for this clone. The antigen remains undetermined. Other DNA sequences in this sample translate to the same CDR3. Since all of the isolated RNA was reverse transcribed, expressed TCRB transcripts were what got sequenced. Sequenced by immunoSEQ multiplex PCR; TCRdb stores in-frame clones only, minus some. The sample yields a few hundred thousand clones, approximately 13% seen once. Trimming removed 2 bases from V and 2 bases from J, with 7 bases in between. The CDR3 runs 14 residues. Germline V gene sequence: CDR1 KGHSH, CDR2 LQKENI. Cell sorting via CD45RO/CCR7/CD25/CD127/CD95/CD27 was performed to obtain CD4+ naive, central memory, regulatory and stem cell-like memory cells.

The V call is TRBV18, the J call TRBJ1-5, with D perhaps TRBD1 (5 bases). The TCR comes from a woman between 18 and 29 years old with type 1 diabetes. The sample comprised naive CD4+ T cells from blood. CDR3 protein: CASSPGAGNQPQHF. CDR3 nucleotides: TGTGCCAGCTCACCAGGGGCCGGCAATCAGCCCCAGCATTTT.